These 18 T cell receptor beta chains share one sample of origin, sequenced in a study of blood T cell repertoires in COVID-19. The assay was immunoSEQ multiplex PCR, and TCRdb's table has in-frame clones only and misses some. The repertoire consists of 250,000 to 400,000 clones, with about 91% occurring once and the leading ten covering 1.5% to 2%. Sequenced material: peripheral blood. The receptors come from a woman in her 30s with COVID-19, enrolled during active disease.

The CDR3 DNA sequence: TGTGCCAGTAGTATCGTTGGACAGAATAATCAGCCCCAGCATTTT. Translating it yields CASSIVGQNNQPQHF. The V gene is TRBV19, the J gene TRBJ1-5; a weak D match, TRBD1 (6 bases). The germline CDR1 and CDR2 sequences are LNHDA and SQIVND (reference sequence). The CDR3 is 15 residues long. V dropped 3 bases and J dropped 4 bases, with 13 bases sitting between them.

This sequence joins TRBV7-9 and TRBJ2-1, with D possibly being TRBD1 (5 bases). Germline CDR1 is SEHNR and CDR2 is FQNEAQ (reference sequence). This CDR3 has 12 residues. The germline V and J ends were trimmed by 5 bases and 7 bases, with 9 bases remaining between them. The CDR3 nucleotides read TGTGCCAGCAGCCGACAGACGAATGAGCAGTTCTTC. This codes for CASSRQTNEQFF.

This clone was found a few times. The V and J genes are TRBV5-1 and TRBJ1-1; 10 positions agree with TRBD1. This CDR3 is 18 amino acids long. Germline loops: CDR1 SGHRS, CDR2 YFSETQ. J lost 1 base, V lost 0 bases, and 9 bases had no gene match. CDR3 sequence: CASSLAPGTGVENTEAFF. The CDR3 DNA is TGCGCCAGCAGCTTGGCCCCTGGGACAGGGGTAGAGAACACTGAAGCTTTCTTT. Together with reference TRBV5-1 and TRBJ1-1, the CDR3 gives the full variable domain: KAGVTQTPRYLIKTRGQQVTLSCSPISGHRSVSWYQQTPGQGLQFLFEYFSETQRNKGNFPGRFSGRQFSNSRSEMNVSTLELGDSALYLCASSLAPGTGVENTEAFFGQGTRLTVV.

The V gene is TRBV28, the J gene TRBJ2-3, with D possibly being TRBD1 (5 bases). Germline-derived CDR1 and CDR2 are MDHEN and SYDVKM. The germline V and J ends were trimmed by 4 bases and 2 bases, with 16 bases remaining between them. The CDR3 consists of 16 residues. The CDR3 nucleotides read TGTGCCAGCAGTTCCAGACAGCAGTCTCTCACAGATACGCAGTATTTT. Translation gives CASSSRQQSLTDTQYF. The entire variable domain, with the rest obtained from reference TRBV28 and TRBJ2-3, is as follows: DVKVTQSSRYLVKRTGEKVFLECVQDMDHENMFWYRQDPGLGLRLIYFSYDVKMKEKGDIPEGYSVSREKKERFSLILESASTNQTSMYLCASSSRQQSLTDTQYFGPGTRLTVL.

In DNA, the CDR3 is TGTGCCAGCAGCCAAGTACGGGGAGGCGCGAGCTCCTACGAGCAGTACTTC. This translates into CASSQVRGGASSYEQYF. The chain uses TRBV14 and TRBJ2-7, with D perhaps matching TRBD2 (6 bases). V shed 1 base and J shed 0 bases, with 16 bases lying between them. The CDR3 extends over 17 amino acids. CDR1 and CDR2 (germline): SGHDN, FVKESK.

The chain joins TRBV7-9 to TRBJ2-1; 8 positions match TRBD2. This CDR3 comprises 17 residues. V lost 5 bases to trimming and J lost 4 bases; unmatched junction nucleotides: 13. Germline CDR1 and CDR2: SEHNR and FQNEAQ (reference sequence). The CDR3 DNA reads TGTGCCAGCAGCCCACTTAGGATAGCGGGATCGTACAATGAGCAGTTCTTC. It encodes CASSPLRIAGSYNEQFF. The full variable domain, with the rest looked up from reference TRBV7-9 and TRBJ2-1, is DTGVSQNPRHKITKRGQNVTFRCDPISEHNRLYWYRQTLGQGPEFLTYFQNEAQLEKSRLLSDRFSAERPKGSFSTLEIQRTEQGDSAMYLCASSPLRIAGSYNEQFFGPGTRLTVL.

The chain joins TRBV5-1 to TRBJ1-3, with 7 bases matching TRBD1. The CDR3 has 14 amino acids. The junction had 3 bases not matched to a gene; V was cut back by 0 bases and J by 6 bases. The germline CDR1 and CDR2 sequences are SGHRS and YFSETQ. DNA of the CDR3: TGCGCCAGCAGCTTGGGACAGGGAGTAAACACCATATATTTT. It is translated as CASSLGQGVNTIYF.

J is TRBJ1-2 and V is TRBV2; D remains ambiguous. The CDR3 sequence is 12 residues long. The ends were cut back, 8 bases at V and 8 bases at J, with 15 bases in the middle. Looked up from germline, CDR1 is SNHLY and CDR2 is FYNNEI. The CDR3 DNA follows: TGTGCCAGCCGTATCGAGGTTACGGGCTACACCTTC. Translation: CASRIEVTGYTF.

The V gene is TRBV28, the J gene TRBJ1-2; 7 nucleotides match TRBD1. The CDR3 loop spans 12 amino acids. Germline-derived CDR1 and CDR2 are MDHEN and SYDVKM. The V and J ends lost 8 bases and 6 bases, in that order; junction bases with no gene match: 6. The CDR3 coding sequence is TGTGCCAGCTCGGACAGGCCCCATGGCTACACCTTC. It specifies CASSDRPHGYTF.

The CDR3 nucleotides read TGTGCCAGCAGTCGGGAGATCTATGGCTACACCTTC. Translation: CASSREIYGYTF. V gene TRBV2 combines with J gene TRBJ1-2; unclear D gene. V gave up 5 bases and J gave up 4 bases, with 8 bases separating them. Germline V lookup: CDR1 SNHLY, CDR2 FYNNEI. The CDR3 length is 12 residues.

The chain is built from TRBV9 and TRBJ2-7, with 7 bases fitting TRBD2. J was trimmed by 5 bases and V by 3 bases; bases with no gene match: 8. The germline V gene encodes CDR1 SGDLS and CDR2 YYNGEE. CDR3 length: 14 residues. The CDR3 sequence is CASSERGGPHEQYF. In DNA form, the CDR3 reads TGTGCCAGCAGCGAGCGCGGGGGACCCCACGAGCAGTACTTC.

This sequence joins TRBV30 and TRBJ2-1; D gene unclear. The CDR3 is made up of 11 amino acids. Trimming took off 3 bases at V and 6 bases at J, with 6 bases between the two ends. Germline V gene sequence: CDR1 GTSNPN, CDR2 SVGIG (reference sequence). The CDR3 is CAWREFNEQFF. The CDR3 coding sequence is TGTGCCTGGAGAGAGTTCAATGAGCAGTTCTTC.

The chain joins TRBV3-1 (or the pseudogene TRBV3-2) to TRBJ1-4, with 8 nucleotides matching TRBD1. Germline V gives CDR1 LGHDT, CDR2 YNNKEL (reference sequence). The trim removed 2 bases at V and 5 bases at J, leaving 4 bases unmatched. This CDR3 has 15 amino acids. The CDR3 loop is CASSQYGQGNEKLFF. CDR3 bases: TGTGCCAGCAGCCAATACGGACAGGGCAATGAAAAACTGTTTTTT.

The CDR3 loop is CASGEGEETQYF. CDR3 in DNA: TGTGCCAGCGGGGAGGGGGAAGAGACCCAGTACTTC. This chain uses TRBV15 with TRBJ2-5; possible D gene TRBD2, 7 bases. Germline values: CDR1 LNHNV, CDR2 YYDKDF (reference sequence). This CDR3 is 12 amino acids long. Trimming left V 10 bases short and J 3 bases short, with 12 bases between.

The chain combines TRBV7-7 with TRBJ1-2; 7 bases are a match to TRBD1. Germline loops: CDR1 SSHAT, CDR2 FNYEAQ (reference sequence). CDR3 length equals 15 residues. The V segment lost 4 bases and the J segment 9 bases; nucleotides outside the gene matches: 14. The CDR3 protein is CASSSDRQDSFSYTF. The CDR3 nucleotides are TGTGCCAGCAGCTCGGACAGGCAAGACTCTTTTAGCTACACCTTC. Full variable domain (rest looked up from reference TRBV7-7 and TRBJ1-2): GAGVSQSPRYKVTKRGQDVTLRCDPISSHATLYWYQQALGQGPEFLTYFNYEAQPDKSGLPSDRFSAERPEGSISTLTIQRTEQRDSAMYRCASSSDRQDSFSYTFGSGTRLTVV.

The chain combines TRBV5-4 with TRBJ1-2; 7 nucleotides align to TRBD1. Trimming at V came to 4 bases and at J to 3 bases, leaving 6 bases not matched to a gene. Germline CDR1 SGHNT, CDR2 YYREEE (reference sequence). CDR3 length: 14 amino acids. The CDR3 here is CASSRTGADYGYTF. The CDR3, as DNA: TGTGCCAGCAGCAGAACAGGGGCCGACTATGGCTACACCTTC.

This chain links TRBV7-2 with TRBJ1-6; TRBD1 matches at 8 bases. V gave up 6 bases and J gave up 7 bases; unmatched junction bases: 5. Germline V gene lookup returns CDR1 SGHTA and CDR2 FQGNSA. This CDR3 contains 14 residues. CDR3 loop: CASRPTGGNSPLHF. The CDR3 region has the DNA TGTGCCAGCAGGCCTACAGGGGGGAATTCACCCCTCCACTTT.

This clone was picked up one time. The chain recombines TRBV5-1 with TRBJ2-5; 7 positions match TRBD2. Germline CDR1 is SGHRS and CDR2 is YFSETQ. The CDR3 has 14 residues. V trimming: 2 bases; J trimming: 5 bases; junction bases outside the gene matches: 6. CDR3 coding DNA: TGCGCCAGCAGCTTAGCGGGGTTCGGGGAGACCCAGTACTTC. Amino acids: CASSLAGFGETQYF.